This T cell receptor beta chain comes out of a study of blood T cell repertoires in COVID-19. Study-wide context: Samples of COVID-19 (acute and convalescent) were obtained from the United States, Italy and Spain. PBMCs, B-cell-depleted T cells, or T cells were the source of the cDNA or gDNA that made up the material.

Study processing details: The assay estimated nucleated cells by amplifying reference gene primers. The data were produced by immunoSEQ multiplex PCR, yet TCRdb's version contains in-frame clones alone and is incomplete. Clonal size and the V and J genes are those of that table, whereas D and trimming came from the DNA. This sample carries 80,000 to 90,000 clones, roughly 84% of them seen once, and the ten largest clones take approximately 10%. This clone was seen only a few times. The CDR3 extends over 17 amino acids. Trimming cost V 4 bases and J 0 bases; bases outside gene matches: 11. Germline-derived CDR1 and CDR2 are MGHRA and YSYEKL.

This chain links TRBV4-1 with TRBJ1-2; 7 positions match TRBD1. Sequenced input: peripheral blood. This clonotype originated in a man in his 70s with acute or convalescent COVID-19. The DNA for the CDR3 is TGCGCCAGCAGCCCGACAGGGCATGGAACGCCTAACTATGGCTACACCTTC. Translated: CASSPTGHGTPNYGYTF.